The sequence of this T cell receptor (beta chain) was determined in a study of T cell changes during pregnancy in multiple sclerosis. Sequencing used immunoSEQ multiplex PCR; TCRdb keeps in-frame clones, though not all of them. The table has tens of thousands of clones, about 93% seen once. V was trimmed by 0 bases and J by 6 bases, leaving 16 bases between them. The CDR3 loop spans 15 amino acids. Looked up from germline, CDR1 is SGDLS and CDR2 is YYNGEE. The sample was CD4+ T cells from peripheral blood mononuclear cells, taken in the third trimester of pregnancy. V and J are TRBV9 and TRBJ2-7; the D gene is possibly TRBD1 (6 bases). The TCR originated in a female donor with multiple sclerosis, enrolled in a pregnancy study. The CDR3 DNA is TGTGCCAGCAGCGTAGAGTGGGGGCTGGCCTCCGAGCAGTACTTC. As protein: CASSVEWGLASEQYF.